The entry that follows covers one T cell receptor (beta chain) sequence. In this sample, this clonotype turned up a few times. Its antigen is still unknown. Per-nucleotide qualities are absent, and no much larger clonotype sits a single base away. From its cysteine to its phenylalanine, the CDR3 spans 13 amino acids. Only the CDR3 portion is preserved as DNA: 39 bases, with reading frame beginning at the first base. According to the germline V gene, CDR1 reads SGHTA and CDR2 reads FQGNSA. V and J lose 7 bases and 6 bases, and a span of 12 bases separates them. These data originate in a study of CD8 T cells in ankylosing spondylitis (dated by TCRdb to 2016 to 2017). Turning to the overall study: To find TCR variants linked to disease, the study profiled T cell receptor beta repertoires in ankylosing spondylitis patients and healthy donors. Samples of peripheral blood were taken, and for ankylosing spondylitis patients, synovial fluid was collected as well. The full study cohort was made up of 25 ankylosing spondylitis patients and about a hundred healthy donors. Results and caveats for the whole study, not just this receptor: In peripheral blood, the disease-linked clones were found at relatively low frequencies and had a CD8+ phenotype. According to the report, matched synovial fluid samples from ankylosing spondylitis patients were significantly enriched for the disease-linked clones. Some motif variants were previously reported in synovial fluid and blood of reactive arthritis patients, suggesting common disease-initiation mechanisms. Blood from ankylosing spondylitis patients appeared to be characterized by a TCR beta motif made up of several highly homologous amino acid variants.

Data came from an Illumina HiSeq 2500. Quantitative 5'-RACE with molecular barcodes was used to prepare TCR beta libraries. The study's own analysis went as follows. A new computational method, built on a probabilistic model of VDJ rearrangement, was used to identify disease-linked TCR variants. TCRdb redid the processing of the public reads, applying fastp at Q25 and MiXCR, and retained in-frame beta chains. CDR3 protein sequences are deduplicated, and each keeps its most common genes and DNA. The V and J calls reflect TCRdb's pipeline rather than the authors' work. The sample contains about 170,000 distinct CDR3 sequences, around 19% of them found a single time. Of the sample, approximately 7.6% falls within the top ten clones.

What was sequenced was blood, either unsorted or a sorted T cell fraction (not recorded which). The chain is made from TRBV7-2 and TRBJ2-2; the D gene remains uncertain. This receptor was taken from a male donor with ankylosing spondylitis or in good health (not recorded which). The nucleotide sequence reads TGTGCCAGCAACTTCCGAGGCGCCGGGGAGCTGTTTTTT. Its product reads: CASNFRGAGELFF.